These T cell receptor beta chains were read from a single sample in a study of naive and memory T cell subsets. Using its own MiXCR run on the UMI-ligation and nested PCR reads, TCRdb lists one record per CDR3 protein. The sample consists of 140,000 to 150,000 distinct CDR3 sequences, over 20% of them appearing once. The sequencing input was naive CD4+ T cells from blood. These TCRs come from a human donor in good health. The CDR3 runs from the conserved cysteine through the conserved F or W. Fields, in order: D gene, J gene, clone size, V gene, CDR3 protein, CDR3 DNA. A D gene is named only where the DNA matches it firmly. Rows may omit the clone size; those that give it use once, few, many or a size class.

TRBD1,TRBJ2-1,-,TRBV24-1,CATRGQGAKDEQFF,TGTGCCACCCGAGGCCAGGGGGCGAAGGATGAGCAGTTCTTC
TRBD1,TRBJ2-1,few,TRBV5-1,CASSRTGTGAYNEQFF,TGCGCCAGCAGCCGCACCGGGACAGGGGCCTACAATGAGCAGTTCTTC
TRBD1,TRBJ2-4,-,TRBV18,CASSPNTPGQGHIQYF,TGTGCCAGCTCTCCTAATACGCCGGGACAGGGCCACATTCAGTACTTC
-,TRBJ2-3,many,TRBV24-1,CATSDAGQTTDTQYF,TGTGCCACCAGTGATGCGGGACAGACCACAGATACGCAGTATTTT
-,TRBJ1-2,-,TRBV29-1,CSVEDPGWGGYTF,TGCAGCGTTGAAGATCCGGGGTGGGGTGGCTACACCTTC
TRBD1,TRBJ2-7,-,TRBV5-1,CASEVGQAPTYEQYF,TGCGCCAGCGAGGTAGGACAGGCCCCAACCTACGAGCAGTACTTC
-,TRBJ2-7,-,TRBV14,CASSQGGHPLYEQYF,TGTGCCAGCAGCCAAGGTGGTCATCCACTCTACGAGCAGTACTTC
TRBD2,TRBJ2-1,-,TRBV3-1,CASSLRLAGGNNEEFF,TGTGCCAGCAGTTTACGACTAGCGGGAGGGAACAATGAGGAGTTCTTC
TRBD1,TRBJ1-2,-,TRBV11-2,CASSQGGQGRPNYGYTF,TGTGCCAGCAGCCAAGGAGGACAGGGAAGGCCTAACTATGGCTACACCTTC
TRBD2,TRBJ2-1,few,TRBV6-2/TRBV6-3,CATQSLAGGYNEQFF,TGTGCCACCCAGTCCTTAGCGGGAGGTTACAATGAGCAGTTCTTC
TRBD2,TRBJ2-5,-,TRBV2,CASRRGSGAQETQYF,TGTGCCAGTCGGCGGGGGAGCGGGGCCCAAGAGACCCAGTACTTC
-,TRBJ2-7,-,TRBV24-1,CATSLGSEQYF,TGTGCCACCAGTCTGGGCAGCGAGCAGTACTTC
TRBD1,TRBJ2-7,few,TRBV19,CASSIGQGYEQYF,TGTGCCAGTAGTATCGGACAGGGCTACGAGCAGTACTTC
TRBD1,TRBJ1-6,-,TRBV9,CASSPQDRSFRNSPLHF,TGTGCCAGCAGCCCCCAGGACAGGAGTTTTCGAAATTCACCCCTCCACTTT
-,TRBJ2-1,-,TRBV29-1,CSVAARKGSYNEQFF,TGCAGCGTTGCGGCAAGAAAGGGTTCCTACAATGAGCAGTTCTTC
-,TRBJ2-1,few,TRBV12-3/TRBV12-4,CASSLERASWNEQFF,TGTGCCAGCAGTTTAGAGAGGGCCTCTTGGAATGAGCAGTTCTTC
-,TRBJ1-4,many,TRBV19,CASSGRRATNEKLFF,TGTGCCTCCTCAGGGAGACGAGCAACTAATGAAAAACTGTTTTTT
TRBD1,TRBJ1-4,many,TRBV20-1,CSARGQGSRKLFF,TGCAGTGCGAGGGGGCAAGGTAGTCGAAAACTGTTTTTT
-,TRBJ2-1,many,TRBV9,CASSVQGNEQFF,TGTGCCAGCAGCGTCCAGGGAAATGAGCAGTTCTTC
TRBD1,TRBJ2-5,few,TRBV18,CASSPDRGREETQYF,TGTGCCAGCTCACCGGACAGGGGGCGAGAAGAGACCCAGTACTTC
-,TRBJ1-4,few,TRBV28,CASQGLEEKLFF,TGTGCCAGCCAGGGGTTAGAAGAAAAACTGTTTTTT
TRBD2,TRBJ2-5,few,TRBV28,CASSFPTSGQETQYF,TGTGCCAGCAGTTTCCCCACTAGCGGCCAAGAGACCCAGTACTTC
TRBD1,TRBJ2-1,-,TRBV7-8,CASSYRTGNNEQFF,TGTGCCAGCAGCTACCGGACAGGGAACAATGAGCAGTTCTTC
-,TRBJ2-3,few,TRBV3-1,CASSPDLRITDTQYF,TGTGCCAGCAGTCCGGACCTGCGGATCACAGATACGCAGTATTTT
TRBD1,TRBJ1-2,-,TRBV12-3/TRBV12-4,CASSFSQGAVYGYTF,TGTGCCAGCAGTTTTTCGCAGGGGGCGGTCTATGGCTACACCTTC
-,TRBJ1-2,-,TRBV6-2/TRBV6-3,CASSYSSGEPLEGYTF,TGTGCCAGCAGTTACTCTTCGGGGGAGCCCTTAGAAGGCTACACCTTC
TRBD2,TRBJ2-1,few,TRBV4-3,CASSHHSGRLGGVDEQFF,TGCGCCAGCAGCCACCATTCGGGTCGCCTGGGGGGGGTAGATGAGCAGTTCTTC
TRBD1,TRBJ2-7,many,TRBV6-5,CASNMDRGGYEQYF,TGTGCCAGCAACATGGACAGGGGCGGCTACGAGCAGTACTTC
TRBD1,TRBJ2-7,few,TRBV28,CASTDRAYEQYF,TGTGCCAGCACCGACAGGGCCTACGAGCAGTACTTC
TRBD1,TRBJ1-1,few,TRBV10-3,CAALPGQGNTEAFF,TGTGCCGCTTTACCGGGACAGGGGAACACTGAAGCTTTCTTT
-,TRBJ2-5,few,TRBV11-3,CASSRRAGVETQYF,TGTGCCAGCAGCCGCAGGGCCGGGGTGGAGACCCAGTACTTC
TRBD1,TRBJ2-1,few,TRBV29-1,CSVAGSQGPPYNEQFF,TGCAGCGTTGCTGGTTCACAGGGGCCACCCTACAATGAGCAGTTCTTC
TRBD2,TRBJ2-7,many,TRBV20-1,CSARAVAGPYEQYF,TGCAGTGCTAGGGCGGTAGCGGGGCCCTACGAGCAGTACTTC
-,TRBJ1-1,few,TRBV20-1,CSARGPTNTEAFF,TGCAGTGCTAGAGGCCCAACGAACACTGAAGCTTTCTTT
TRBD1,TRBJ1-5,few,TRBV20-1,CSARDSMGTGVNQPQHF,TGCAGTGCTAGAGATAGTATGGGGACAGGAGTAAATCAGCCCCAGCATTTT
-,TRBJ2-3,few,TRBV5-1,CASSLVGGGNPDTQYF,TGCGCCAGCAGCTTGGTCGGGGGAGGCAACCCAGATACGCAGTATTTT
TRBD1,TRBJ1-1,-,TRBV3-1,CASSQTGQTEAFF,TGTGCCAGCAGCCAGACAGGGCAGACTGAAGCTTTCTTT
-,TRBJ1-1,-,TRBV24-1,CATSDLNRRPNTEAFF,TGTGCCACCAGTGATTTGAATAGGCGACCGAACACTGAAGCTTTCTTT
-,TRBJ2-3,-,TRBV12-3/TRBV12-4,CASSSRQTDTQYF,TGTGCCAGCAGTTCCCGACAGACAGATACGCAGTATTTT
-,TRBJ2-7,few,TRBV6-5,CASSPRTPISPQYF,TGTGCCAGCAGCCCCCGGACACCTATCTCCCCGCAGTACTTC
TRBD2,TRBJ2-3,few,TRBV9,CASSLFPGLAGGDTQYF,TGTGCCAGCAGCCTCTTCCCGGGACTAGCGGGCGGTGATACGCAGTATTTT
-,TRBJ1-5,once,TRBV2,CASSGVGLSNQPQHF,TGTGCCAGCAGTGGGGTGGGCCTTAGCAATCAGCCCCAGCATTTT
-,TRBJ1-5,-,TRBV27,CASRTPEGQPQHF,TGTGCCAGCAGGACCCCCGAAGGTCAGCCCCAGCATTTT
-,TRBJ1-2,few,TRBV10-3,CAISESSQYGYTF,TGTGCCATCAGTGAGTCTTCCCAATATGGCTACACCTTC
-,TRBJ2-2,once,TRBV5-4,CASSPGTANTGELFF,TGTGCCAGCAGCCCAGGGACTGCGAACACCGGGGAGCTGTTTTTT
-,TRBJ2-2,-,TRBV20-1,CSARAPGRTGELFF,TGCAGTGCTAGAGCTCCGGGTCGAACCGGGGAGCTGTTTTTT
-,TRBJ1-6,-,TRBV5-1,CASSFFGRDNSPLHF,TGCGCCAGCAGCTTTTTTGGCAGGGACAATTCACCCCTCCACTTT
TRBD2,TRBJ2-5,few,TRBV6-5,CASSYRGSGIQETQYF,TGTGCCAGCAGTTACCGGGGTAGCGGGATACAAGAGACCCAGTACTTC
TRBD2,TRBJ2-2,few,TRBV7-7,CASSPRLAGGRTGELFF,TGTGCTAGCAGCCCACGACTAGCGGGAGGCCGCACCGGGGAGCTGTTTTTT
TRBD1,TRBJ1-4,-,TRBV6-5,CASSYRRGPTEKLFF,TGTGCCAGCAGTTATAGGAGGGGGCCGACTGAAAAACTGTTTTTT
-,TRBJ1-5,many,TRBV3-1,CASSLTGTHGGTQHF,TGTGCCAGCAGCCTAACCGGGACCCATGGAGGGACCCAGCATTTT
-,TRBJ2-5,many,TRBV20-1,CSAPRSGVQETQYF,TGCAGTGCCCCCAGATCGGGGGTCCAAGAGACCCAGTACTTC
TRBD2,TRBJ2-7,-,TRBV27,CASSTPGGSGSYEQYF,TGTGCCAGCAGTACCCCGGGGGGTAGCGGGAGCTACGAGCAGTACTTC
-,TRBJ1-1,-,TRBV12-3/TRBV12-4,CASSLRSGRGITEAFF,TGTGCCAGCAGTTTAAGGTCAGGGAGAGGTATCACTGAAGCTTTCTTT
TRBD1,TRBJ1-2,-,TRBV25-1,CASSEKGRTGPSYGYTF,TGTGCCAGCAGTGAGAAGGGGAGGACAGGGCCGAGCTATGGCTACACCTTC